These T cell receptor beta chains were read from a single sample in a study of technical replicates of blood from a handful of donors. Measured with immunoSEQ multiplex PCR; TCRdb has only the in-frame clones, and not every one. The sample lists tens of thousands of clones, 94% occurring once. The source material was T cells isolated from PBMCs. The receptors stem from a human donor in good health. Both conserved end residues are part of each CDR3. The D gene is left open where the match is weak. Clone size is not always given. Where it is, it says once, few, many or a class for expanded clones.

V	size	D	J	DNA	CDR3
TRBV4-1	.	TRBD2	TRBJ2-7	TGCGCCAGCAGCCGCCTACTAGCGGGAAACCCTCCCTACGAGCAGTACTTC	CASSRLLAGNPPYEQYF
TRBV28	.	.	TRBJ1-1	TGTGCCAGCAGTTGGGTAGGGAGGACTGAAGCTTTCTTT	CASSWVGRTEAFF
TRBV6-1	.	.	TRBJ1-2	TGTGCCAGCACTAAAGATAGGGGGAAGGACTATGGCTACACCTTC	CASTKDRGKDYGYTF
TRBV9	.	TRBD1	TRBJ1-1	TGTGCCAGCAGCGTATCAGGGGGTAGCACTGAAGCTTTCTTT	CASSVSGGSTEAFF
TRBV6-1	.	.	TRBJ1-2	TGTGCCAGCAGTGAATCCAGCGTTAACTATGGCTACACCTTC	CASSESSVNYGYTF
TRBV4-1	.	.	TRBJ2-6	TGCGCCAGCAGCCAAGATCCGGCCGAGGGGGTCACTGGGGCCAACGTCCTGACTTTC	CASSQDPAEGVTGANVLTF
TRBV6-5	.	.	TRBJ2-7	TGTGCCAGCAGTTACTCCCCTTACGAGCAGTACTTC	CASSYSPYEQYF
TRBV7-9	.	.	TRBJ2-7	TGTGCCAGCAGCTTATATCCGGGGGCCTACGAGCAGTACTTC	CASSLYPGAYEQYF
TRBV30	.	.	TRBJ1-5	TGTGCCTGGAGTGACGACATCATAAGCAATCAGCCCCAGCATTTT	CAWSDDIISNQPQHF
TRBV5-1	.	.	TRBJ2-7	TGCGCCAGCAGCTTGGCGGGGTATAGCTCCTACGAGCAGTACTTC	CASSLAGYSSYEQYF
TRBV5-6	.	TRBD2	TRBJ2-3	TGTGCCAGCAGTTCCAGACTAGCGGGAGTCACAGATACGCAGTATTTT	CASSSRLAGVTDTQYF
TRBV5-4	.	.	TRBJ2-1	TGTGCCAGCCGGCGGGTTAATGGGAATGAGCAGTTCTTC	CASRRVNGNEQFF
TRBV11-2	.	.	TRBJ1-4	TGTGCCAGCAGCCCTTCGCCCCGAGGTGAAAAACTGTTTTTT	CASSPSPRGEKLFF
TRBV30	.	TRBD1	TRBJ1-1	TGTGCCTGGAGTGACAGGGGGTATGAAGCTTTCTTT	CAWSDRGYEAFF
TRBV7-9	.	.	TRBJ2-1	TGTGCCAGCAGCTTAGAGGGGGAGGGCCTAGGTAATGAGCAGTTCTTC	CASSLEGEGLGNEQFF
TRBV6-5	once	.	TRBJ1-4	TGTGCCAGCAGGGACGGGGCAACTAATGAAAAACTGTTTTTT	CASRDGATNEKLFF
TRBV19	.	TRBD1	TRBJ1-1	TGTGCCAGTAGTGCGGGACAGGGCATATCTGCTTTCTTT	CASSAGQGISAFF
TRBV7-8	.	TRBD2	TRBJ2-7	TGTGCCAGCAGCCGGGTACTAGCGGGCGTGAAGTCCTCCTACGAGCAGTACTTC	CASSRVLAGVKSSYEQYF
TRBV6-5	.	.	TRBJ1-4	TGTGCCAGCAGTCGCTACAGGGAAGCCGGTGAAAAACTGTTTTTT	CASSRYREAGEKLFF
TRBV10-3	.	TRBD1	TRBJ1-2	TGTGCCATCAGTGTTGGACAGGGGAACTATGGCTACACCTTC	CAISVGQGNYGYTF
TRBV6-6	.	TRBD1	TRBJ2-7	TGTGCCAGCACCGACGACAGGGAAGGTTCCTACGAGCAGTACTTC	CASTDDREGSYEQYF
TRBV7-2	.	TRBD2	TRBJ2-4	TGTGCCAGCAGCCACGGGGGAAAGCGGGGGGTTCAGTACTTC	CASSHGGKRGVQYF
TRBV6-6	.	.	TRBJ1-4	TGTGCCAGCAGTTACTCGAGGGACGCGGGGTCAGAAAAACTGTTTTTT	CASSYSRDAGSEKLFF
TRBV28	.	TRBD2	TRBJ2-7	TGTGCCAGCAGCCCCCCCGGGACTAACTCCTACGAGCAGTACTTC	CASSPPGTNSYEQYF
TRBV7-2	.	.	TRBJ2-7	TGTGCCAGCAGCTTAGATGGTGCGGGATACGAGCAGTACTTC	CASSLDGAGYEQYF
TRBV7-9	.	TRBD1	TRBJ2-2	TGTGCCAGCAGCGACAGGGCTAGCACCGGGGAGCTGTTTTTT	CASSDRASTGELFF
TRBV29-1	.	.	TRBJ1-1	TGCAGCGTTGTGGGCGACATGAACACTGAAGCTTTCTTT	CSVVGDMNTEAFF
TRBV5-4	few	.	TRBJ1-5	TGTGCCAGCAGCCTTTGGCATAGCAATCAGCCCCAGCATTTT	CASSLWHSNQPQHF
TRBV9	.	.	TRBJ2-3	TGTGCCAGCAGCCCCTTTCAGGGGAGCACAGATACGCAGTATTTT	CASSPFQGSTDTQYF
TRBV7-8	.	.	TRBJ1-5	TGTGCCAGCAGCTTAGGGGAGGTGCAGCCCCAGCATTTT	CASSLGEVQPQHF
TRBV9	.	TRBD2	TRBJ2-7	TGTGCCAGCAGCGTATCTAGCGGGAACGAGCAGTACTTC	CASSVSSGNEQYF
TRBV5-1	.	.	TRBJ2-1	TGCGCCAGCAGCTTGGGTGCAGGTCCCCGGAATGAGCAGTTCTTC	CASSLGAGPRNEQFF
TRBV19	.	TRBD1	TRBJ2-5	TGTGCCAGTAGCCAATGGACAGGGGGCCGAGAGACCCAGTACTTC	CASSQWTGGRETQYF
TRBV9	.	TRBD1	TRBJ2-1	TGTGCCAGCAGCGTGGAGGGACAGGGGGGGAATGAGCAGTTCTTC	CASSVEGQGGNEQFF
TRBV11-2	.	.	TRBJ1-4	TGTGCCAGCAGCTTAGCAAGGACAGATGAAAAACTGTTTTTT	CASSLARTDEKLFF
TRBV4-1	.	.	TRBJ2-5	TGCGCCAGCAGCCAAACGGTTTTAGGGGCCCAGTACTTC	CASSQTVLGAQYF
TRBV6-5	.	.	TRBJ1-2	TGTGCCAGCAGTTACCAGGATAACTATGGCTACACCTTC	CASSYQDNYGYTF
TRBV6-5	.	.	TRBJ1-2	TGTGCCAGCAGGTCCACAGGGCCTGGGGGCTACACCTTC	CASRSTGPGGYTF
TRBV6-5	few	.	TRBJ1-1	TGTGCCAGCAGTTACTCGGGGGGGACCCACACTGAAGCTTTCTTT	CASSYSGGTHTEAFF
TRBV4-2	.	TRBD2	TRBJ2-5	TGTGCCAGCAGCCCTTGGACTAGCGGGAACGAAGAGACCCAGTACTTC	CASSPWTSGNEETQYF
TRBV28	.	.	TRBJ1-2	TGTGCCAGCAGTTTTAGTTCGTATGGCTACACCTTC	CASSFSSYGYTF
TRBV5-8	.	.	TRBJ2-1	TGTGCCAGCAGCTTGCGGTTATCTGAGCAGTTCTTC	CASSLRLSEQFF
TRBV5-1	.	TRBD2	TRBJ2-1	TGCGCCAGCAGGACTAGCGGGAACCACAATGAGCAGTTCTTC	CASRTSGNHNEQFF
TRBV6-1	.	TRBD1	TRBJ1-2	TGTGCCAGCAGTGAAGCGCACAGGGGTAACGGTAACTATGGCTACACCTTC	CASSEAHRGNGNYGYTF
TRBV5-6	few	TRBD2	TRBJ2-1	TGTGCCAGCAGCCCGGGGACTAGCGTCTTTGGGAGCTCCTACAATGAGCAGTTCTTC	CASSPGTSVFGSSYNEQFF
TRBV10-1	.	TRBD2	TRBJ2-1	TGCGCCAGCAGTTCATACACTAGCGGTGAGCAGTTCTTC	CASSSYTSGEQFF
TRBV4-3	once	.	TRBJ1-5	TGCGCCAGCAGCCAAGACGGGGGGGCTGTGGATCAGCCCCAGCATTTT	CASSQDGGAVDQPQHF
TRBV5-1	.	.	TRBJ2-2	TGCGCCAGCAGCTTATCAGGGTCGGACACCGGGGAGCTGTTTTTT	CASSLSGSDTGELFF
TRBV12-5	.	.	TRBJ2-2	TGTGCTAGTGGTTTGGAACTCGTGAACACCGGGGAGCTGTTTTTT	CASGLELVNTGELFF
TRBV5-6	.	.	TRBJ2-7	TGTGCCAGCGGGGTGGGAAGCGGCTACGAGCAGTACTTC	CASGVGSGYEQYF
TRBV6-4	.	TRBD1	TRBJ2-1	TGTGCCAGCAGTCCCCGGGACAGCTCCTACAATGAGCAGTTCTTC	CASSPRDSSYNEQFF
TRBV6-1	.	.	TRBJ1-2	TGTGCCAGCAGTGAATATAGCAGTACGCGCTATGGCTACACCTTC	CASSEYSSTRYGYTF
TRBV14	.	.	TRBJ2-1	TGTGCCAGCAGCCAACTACTAAGCTCGTTCGATGAGCAGTTCTTC	CASSQLLSSFDEQFF
TRBV5-1	few	.	TRBJ2-7	TGCGCCAGCAGCCCAGGCCAACTTTACGAGCAGTACTTC	CASSPGQLYEQYF
TRBV9	.	TRBD2	TRBJ2-7	TGTGCCAGCAGCGTGGGACTAGCGGGAGGGTACGAGCAGTACTTC	CASSVGLAGGYEQYF